The 2 T cell receptor beta chains below all came from one sample that was sequenced in a study of blood T cell repertoires in COVID-19. TCRdb keeps only in-frame clones here, not all; method: immunoSEQ multiplex PCR. Here the sample spans tens of thousands of clones, approximately 80% being singletons. Sequenced sample: peripheral blood. These TCRs come from a man between 35 and 55 years old with acute or convalescent COVID-19.

The CDR3 spells CASSYSDLDRGETQYF. CDR3 in DNA: TGTGCCAGCAGTTACTCGGATCTAGACAGGGGGGAGACCCAGTACTTC. The chain is built from TRBV6-6 and TRBJ2-5, with 9 bases lining up with TRBD1. Germline V gene lookup returns CDR1 MNHNY and CDR2 SVGAGI (reference sequence). Trimming at V came to 0 bases and at J to 5 bases, leaving 7 bases not matched to a gene. There are 16 residues in the CDR3.

The chain recombines TRBV24-1 with TRBJ2-3; 9 positions agree with TRBD1. Germline V gene sequence: CDR1 KGHDR, CDR2 SFDVKD. The CDR3 covers 15 residues. The junction had 7 bases not matched to a gene; V was cut back by 4 bases and J by 6 bases. DNA for the CDR3: TGTGCCACCAGTGAGTACAGGGGGCGAACGGATACGCAGTATTTT. The encoded protein is CATSEYRGRTDTQYF.